What follows is one T cell receptor (beta chain) and its context. Its antigen remains unidentified. One base away there is no much larger clone; base qualities are not given. This specimen belongs to a study of CD8 T cells in ankylosing spondylitis (dated by TCRdb to about 2017). A note on the overall study: T cell receptor beta repertoires were profiled in healthy donors and ankylosing spondylitis patients so that disease-linked TCR variants could be found. In total, the full study cohort was made up of 110 or so healthy donors and about two dozen ankylosing spondylitis patients. Peripheral blood was sampled, and synovial fluid was also collected from ankylosing spondylitis patients. Results the study describes overall, beyond this receptor: Some motif variants were previously reported in synovial fluid and blood of reactive arthritis patients, suggesting common disease-initiation mechanisms. The disease-linked clones had a CD8+ phenotype and were found at relatively low frequencies in peripheral blood. According to the report, matched synovial fluid samples from ankylosing spondylitis patients were significantly enriched for the disease-linked clones. A TCR beta motif of 8 or 9 highly homologous amino acid variants appeared characteristic of blood from ankylosing spondylitis patients.

These reads were obtained on an Illumina HiSeq 2500. TCR beta libraries were prepared by quantitative 5'-RACE with molecular barcodes. For the original study's pipeline: Disease-linked TCR variants were identified with a new computational method built on a probabilistic model of VDJ rearrangement. TCRdb took the public reads, trimmed them with fastp at Q25, ran MiXCR for clone calling and kept in-frame beta chains. When rows share a CDR3 protein, they turn into one entry using the most common DNA and genes. TCRdb, not the authors, supplied the V and J calls. The sample table contains 340,000 or so distinct CDR3 sequences; only one count was recorded for 14% to 15% of them. The ten largest make up 0.9% to 1.2% of the sample. The germline V gene (reference sequence) sets CDR1 to LGHDT and CDR2 to YNNKEL. V is shortened by 4 bases, J by 6 bases, and the region joining them spans 14 bases. The CDR3, cysteine through phenylalanine, is 14 amino acids long. Only CDR3 DNA remains: 42 bases, in frame from the first base.

The sequencing sample was made of blood, either unsorted or a sorted T cell fraction (not recorded which). The sequence was obtained from a male donor with ankylosing spondylitis or in good health (not recorded which). This chain is built from TRBV3-1 and TRBJ2-3; the D gene is perhaps TRBD1 or TRBD2, as each covers 7 bases. The CDR3 protein is CASSPRQGGDTQYF. The DNA reads TGTGCCAGCAGCCCTCGACAGGGAGGGGATACGCAGTATTTT.